Presented here are 14 T cell receptor beta chains from one specimen sequenced in a study of blood T cell repertoires in COVID-19. Libraries were prepared by immunoSEQ multiplex PCR; TCRdb keeps only in-frame clonotypes and omits some of them. The sample lists over 50,000 clones; 85% to 90% were seen once. Material for sequencing was peripheral blood. The source is a human donor in a cohort sampled during active COVID-19.

The V gene is TRBV2, the J gene TRBJ2-3, with D possibly matching TRBD2 (6 bases). V dropped 4 bases and J dropped 5 bases, with 10 bases sitting between them. The CDR3 is 13 residues long. Per the germline V gene, CDR1 is SNHLY and CDR2 is FYNNEI. CDR3 in amino acids: CASSGRGGDTQYF. In DNA, the CDR3 is TGTGCCAGCAGTGGGCGGGGTGGAGATACGCAGTATTTT.

Comments on this clone: The germline gene is not matched at one end of the junction; a read error may be the cause. This CDR3 is CASSPSIGQGDF. The DNA of the CDR3 is TGTGCCAGCTCACCAAGCATCGGACAGGGTGACTTC. This chain links TRBV18 with TRBJ2-5; TRBD1 matches at 8 bases. CDR3 length equals 12 residues. Germline CDR1 reads KGHSH; CDR2 reads LQKENI.

The chain employs TRBV15 and TRBJ1-1, with TRBD1 as a possible D gene (6 bases). Trimming took 5 bases from V and 4 from J, leaving 14 bases between them. The CDR3 consists of 14 residues. Germline CDR1 is LNHNV and CDR2 is YYDKDF (reference sequence). The CDR3, as DNA: TGTGCCACCAGCGGAACAGGGTTAGGCACTGAAGCTTTCTTT. It codes for CATSGTGLGTEAFF.

In this sample, this clone turned up a few times. The chain carries TRBV19 and TRBJ1-6; 10 bases map to TRBD1. The length of the CDR3 is 16 residues. Per the germline V gene, CDR1 is LNHDA and CDR2 is SQIVND (reference sequence). The junction had 9 bases not matched to a gene; V was cut back by 4 bases and J by 9 bases. The CDR3 sequence is CASSKAGQGDGSPLHF. DNA for the CDR3: TGTGCCAGTAGTAAAGCTGGACAGGGGGACGGTTCACCCCTCCACTTT.

The chain uses TRBV11-2 and TRBJ1-5; D call uncertain. This CDR3 region has 12 residues. V lost 4 bases to trimming and J lost 5 bases, with 6 bases between them. Germline assignment: CDR1 SGHAT and CDR2 FQNNGV. The CDR3 coding sequence is TGTGCCAGCAGCTGGAGACATCAGCCCCAGCATTTT. Residues: CASSWRHQPQHF.

This clone was found a few times. The J gene is TRBJ1-2, the V gene TRBV7-9; 7 bases agree with TRBD1. The trim removed 4 bases at V and 5 bases at J, leaving 4 bases unmatched. The CDR3 spans 13 residues. Germline V gene sequence: CDR1 SEHNR, CDR2 FQNEAQ (reference sequence). The CDR3 loop reads CASSSDREYGYTF. The CDR3 DNA reads as TGTGCCAGCAGCTCCGACAGGGAGTATGGCTACACCTTC. Full variable domain (outside the CDR3, taken from reference TRBV7-9 and TRBJ1-2): DTGVSQNPRHKITKRGQNVTFRCDPISEHNRLYWYRQTLGQGPEFLTYFQNEAQLEKSRLLSDRFSAERPKGSFSTLEIQRTEQGDSAMYLCASSSDREYGYTFGSGTRLTVV.

This chain uses TRBV6-5 with TRBJ1-5, with D tentatively TRBD1 (5 bases). The V end was cut by 0 bases, the J end by 7 bases, with 7 bases between. This CDR3 contains 13 residues. Per the germline V gene, CDR1 is MNHEY and CDR2 is SVGAGI. For the CDR3, the DNA is TGTGCCAGCAGTTACTCAGGGGAACAGCCCCAGCATTTT. It encodes CASSYSGEQPQHF.

The chain combines TRBV21-1 with TRBJ1-3. TRBV21-1 is noted as a pseudogene. CDR3 length: 16 amino acids. CDR3 sequence (DNA): TGTGCCAGCAGCAAAGACTGGGAGAGCTCTGGAAACACCATATATTTT. Translation gives CASSKDWESSGNTIYF.

This chain connects TRBV7-9 to TRBJ2-7; 7 bases align to TRBD1. J lost 0 bases, V lost 1 base, and 15 bases had no gene match. In germline, CDR1 is SEHNR, CDR2 FQNEAQ (reference sequence). The CDR3 sequence is 19 residues long. This chain's CDR3 is CASSLGPGTAFLSSYEQYF. Written as DNA, the CDR3 is TGTGCCAGCAGCTTAGGCCCTGGGACAGCCTTCCTTAGCTCCTACGAGCAGTACTTC.

The chain recombines TRBV15 with TRBJ2-3; D uncertain. The germline gives CDR1 LNHNV, CDR2 YYDKDF (reference sequence). This CDR3 comprises 12 residues. V lost 3 bases and J lost 2, with 3 bases in between. CDR3 coding DNA: TGTGCCACCAGCAGTCTCACAGATACGCAGTATTTT. Amino acid sequence: CATSSLTDTQYF.

The CDR3 protein is CASRDTGERNTIYF. The CDR3 region has the DNA TGTGCCAGCAGGGATACAGGGGAGCGAAACACCATATATTTT. V is TRBV28 and J is TRBJ1-3; 7 positions agree with TRBD1. J lost 5 bases, V lost 6 bases, and 7 bases had no gene match. CDR1 is MDHEN, CDR2 SYDVKM, per germline. The CDR3 runs to 14 residues.

The chain carries TRBV7-3 and TRBJ2-1; TRBD2 aligns across 9 bases. The CDR3 is made up of 17 amino acids. Per germline, CDR1 SGHTA and CDR2 FQGTGA. The V segment lost 3 bases and the J segment 2 bases; nucleotides outside the gene matches: 8. For the CDR3, the DNA is TGTGCCAGCAGCTTGGCGCCTAGCGGGGAGGCCTACAATGAGCAGTTCTTC. As protein: CASSLAPSGEAYNEQFF.

The V call is TRBV2, the J call TRBJ2-3, with 7 bases that match TRBD2. Germline assignment: CDR1 SNHLY and CDR2 FYNNEI. Trimming at V came to 8 bases and at J to 2 bases, leaving 4 bases not matched to a gene. The length of the CDR3 is 13 residues. CDR3 DNA sequence: TGTGCCAGCGTGAGCGGGGTCACAGATACGCAGTATTTT. Amino acids: CASVSGVTDTQYF.

This rearrangement joins TRBV2 to TRBJ2-3; D is possibly TRBD2 (5 bases). From germline, CDR1 is SNHLY and CDR2 FYNNEI. This CDR3 has 12 residues. V gave up 6 bases and J gave up 6 bases, with 10 bases separating them. CDR3 DNA sequence: TGTGCCAGCAGGATAGGGAGTGATACGCAGTATTTT. Its translation: CASRIGSDTQYF.